This TCR beta chain came from a study of glioma-infiltrating T cells after dendritic cell vaccination. Study as a whole: Monocyte-derived dendritic cells, cultured about 7 days with IL-4 and GM-CSF, were pulsed with autologous tumor lysate.

The CDR3 spans 13 residues. V lost 6 bases and J lost 1, with 9 bases in between. The germline gives CDR1 ENHRY, CDR2 SYGVKD. The primer mix had 60 V beta and 13 J beta primers. The protocol was immunoSEQ multiplex PCR, while the TCRdb copy is restricted to in-frame clones and leaves out a portion. The table includes some 70,000 clones, 65% to 90% detected once. PBMC were collected before vaccination, two weeks after the third vaccination, and at progression. This TCR came from a human donor with glioblastoma. Sequencing was performed on blood, taken before dendritic cell vaccination. The chain links TRBV10-3 to TRBJ1-1; D perhaps matches TRBD1 (5 bases). Written as DNA, the CDR3 is TGTGCCATCAGCGACCAGGGGAACACTGAAGCTTTCTTT. It translates to CAISDQGNTEAFF.